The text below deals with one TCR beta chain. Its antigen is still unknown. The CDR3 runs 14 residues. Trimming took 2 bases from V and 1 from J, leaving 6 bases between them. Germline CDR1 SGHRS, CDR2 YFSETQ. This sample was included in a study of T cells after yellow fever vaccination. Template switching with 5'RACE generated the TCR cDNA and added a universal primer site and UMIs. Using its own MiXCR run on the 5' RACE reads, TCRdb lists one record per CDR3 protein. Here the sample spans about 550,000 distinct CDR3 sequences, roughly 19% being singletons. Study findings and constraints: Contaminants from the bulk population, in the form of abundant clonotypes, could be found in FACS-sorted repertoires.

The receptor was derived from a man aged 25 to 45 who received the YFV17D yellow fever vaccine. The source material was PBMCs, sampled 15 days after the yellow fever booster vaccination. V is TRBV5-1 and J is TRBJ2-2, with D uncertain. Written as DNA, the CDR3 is TGCGCCAGCAGCTTCCCGGGGAACACCGGGGAGCTGTTTTTT. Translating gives CASSFPGNTGELFF.